These 32 T cell receptor beta chains were all obtained from the same sample, sequenced in a study of T-cell reconstitution after alpha-beta-depleted transplantation in children. During its preparation, the TCRbeta library received unique molecular identifiers. TCRdb independently ran MiXCR on the PCR reads; one entry per CDR3 protein. This sample has about 500,000 distinct CDR3 sequences, with 32% found just once. The sequencing used PBMCs from the stem cell graft donor, collected from the stem cell graft. These TCRs come from a human donor who donated a stem cell graft to a child with aplastic anemia.

The V gene is TRBV7-9, the J gene TRBJ2-7; 7 bases are shared with TRBD2. CDR1 SEHNR and CDR2 FQNEAQ come from the germline V gene (reference sequence). The V gene end was trimmed by 7 bases and the J gene end by 4 bases; junction bases not matched to a gene: 10. The CDR3 is made up of 14 amino acids. The CDR3 nucleotides are TGTGCCAGCACCCAAGGGGAGGGCCTTTACGAGCAGTACTTC. As protein: CASTQGEGLYEQYF.

The chain combines TRBV4-3 with TRBJ2-3; 8 bases map to TRBD1. The J segment lost 0 bases and the V segment lost 3 bases, leaving 17 bases of the junction unmatched. The germline V gene encodes CDR1 LGHNA and CDR2 YSLEER. CDR3 length equals 20 residues. The DNA for the CDR3 is TGCGCCAGCAGCCAGGATTGGGTAGGCTTACGGGACAGGAGCACAGATACGCAGTATTTT. Residues: CASSQDWVGLRDRSTDTQYF.

This chain links TRBV20-1 with TRBJ2-1, with TRBD2 matching 9 bases. Germline CDR1 is DFQATT and CDR2 is SNEGSKA (reference sequence). Unmatched junction bases numbered 8, after V lost 0 bases and J lost 5 bases. The CDR3 is made up of 16 amino acids. The CDR3 reads CSARDLAGGPNNEQFF. DNA of the CDR3: TGCAGTGCTAGAGACTTGGCGGGAGGGCCTAACAATGAGCAGTTCTTC.

The V and J genes are TRBV29-1 and TRBJ2-6; D gene unclear. V lost 6 bases and J 0 bases, leaving 6 bases between the germline ends. Germline CDR1 is SQVTM and CDR2 is ANQGSEA. The CDR3 loop spans 13 amino acids. CDR3 region: CSVASSGANVLTF. CDR3 coding DNA: TGCAGCGTAGCAAGCTCTGGGGCCAACGTCCTGACTTTC.

The chain employs TRBV12-3 or TRBV12-4 and TRBJ1-5; D is possibly TRBD1 (6 bases). CDR3 size: 18 residues. With 2 bases removed from V and 6 bases from J, the gap between germline ends came to 23 bases. In DNA, the CDR3 is TGTGCCAGCAGTTTACTGTCCGCGGGGGCTGGACCCACTCAGCCCCAGCATTTT. This codes for CASSLLSAGAGPTQPQHF.

For the CDR3, the DNA is TGTGCCAGCAGCCTGCAGGTGGGGACTAGCGGGGGCAGGCCCCCAAATGAGCAGTTCTTC. Translation gives CASSLQVGTSGGRPPNEQFF. The genes are TRBV4-2 and TRBJ2-1, with TRBD2 matching over 14 bases. CDR3 length equals 20 residues. J gave up 7 bases and V 4 bases, and 18 bases lay outside the gene matches. Germline assignment: CDR1 LGHNA and CDR2 YNFKEQ.

This chain links TRBV21-1 with TRBJ2-7. TRBV21-1 is an annotated pseudogene. The CDR3 has 15 residues. CDR3 amino acids: CASSKWQDFSYEQYV. CDR3 coding DNA: TGTGCCAGCAGCAAGTGGCAGGATTTCTCCTACGAGCAGTACGTC.

This chain uses TRBV11-2 with TRBJ1-1; D might be TRBD1 (5 bases). CDR3 length equals 16 residues. CDR1 and CDR2 from the germline V gene are SGHAT and FQNNGV. V lost 1 base to trimming and J lost 1 base, with 13 bases between them. The CDR3 DNA follows: TGTGCCAGCAGCTTAGTTCCGGGACCGGAGAACACTGAAGCTTTCTTT. Translation: CASSLVPGPENTEAFF.

This sequence joins TRBV5-6 and TRBJ1-3; the D is unclear. The CDR3 is 16 residues long. Germline V gene data show CDR1 as SGHDT and CDR2 as YYEEEE. Trimming took 5 bases from V and 0 from J, leaving 15 bases between them. This CDR3 reads CASREWMGSSGNTIYF. CDR3 DNA: TGTGCCAGCAGGGAATGGATGGGGTCCTCTGGAAACACCATATATTTT.

The chain combines TRBV7-2 with TRBJ2-3; the D gene is possibly TRBD2 (5 bases). Trimming left V 5 bases short and J 4 bases short, with 16 bases between. CDR3 length equals 15 residues. CDR1 SGHTA and CDR2 FQGNSA come from the germline V gene. The CDR3 nucleotides read TGTGCCAGCAGCCCCCGCGAGAGGGTTGCAGATACGCAGTATTTT. Translation: CASSPRERVADTQYF.

This chain links TRBV29-1 with TRBJ2-5, with D hard to call. The CDR3 runs to 12 residues. V lost 2 bases to trimming and J lost 4 bases, with 8 bases between them. Germline CDR1 and CDR2: SQVTM and ANQGSEA. CDR3 residues: CSVEYSRETQYF. CDR3 bases: TGCAGCGTTGAATACTCCCGAGAGACCCAGTACTTC.

The chain combines TRBV29-1 with TRBJ1-1; TRBD1 agrees at 8 bases. CDR1 and CDR2 from the germline V gene are SQVTM and ANQGSEA. The CDR3 is 12 residues long. The V gene end was trimmed by 7 bases and the J gene end by 1 base; junction bases not matched to a gene: 2. The DNA of the CDR3 is TGCAGCGGCGGGACAGGGAACACTGAAGCTTTCTTT. It specifies CSGGTGNTEAFF.

The chain links TRBV5-1 to TRBJ2-7; no definite D call. The CDR3 runs 14 residues. V dropped 0 bases and J dropped 2 bases, with 9 bases sitting between them. Germline lookup yields CDR1 SGHRS and CDR2 YFSETQ. DNA for the CDR3: TGCGCCAGCAGCTTGGGGGGTGACACCTACGAGCAGTACTTC. It codes for CASSLGGDTYEQYF.

The chain recombines TRBV12-3 or TRBV12-4 with TRBJ2-2; D may be TRBD2 (7 bases). The V gene lost 6 bases and the J gene lost 4 bases, with 15 bases spanning the gap. The CDR3 covers 15 residues. Here the CDR3 reads CASSPRGGPTGELFF. The CDR3 nucleotides read TGTGCCAGCAGCCCGAGGGGGGGCCCCACCGGGGAGCTGTTTTTT.

The table lists this clonotype with a few counts. The chain is built from TRBV29-1 and TRBJ1-1; 7 bases align to TRBD1. This CDR3 spans 13 amino acids. The V gene's germline CDR1 is SQVTM and CDR2 ANQGSEA. V trimming: 5 bases; J trimming: 5 bases; junction bases outside the gene matches: 8. CDR3 sequence reads: CSVTGEIGTEAFF. In DNA form, the CDR3 reads TGCAGCGTTACAGGGGAGATCGGGACTGAAGCTTTCTTT.

This clonotype occurred a few times. The V gene is TRBV10-3, the J gene TRBJ2-3; 7 nucleotides agree with TRBD2. V was clipped by 4 bases and J by 3 bases; unmatched bases: 7. CDR1 and CDR2 from the germline V gene are ENHRY and SYGVKD. This CDR3 has 15 residues. The DNA of the CDR3 is TGTGCCATCAGTGGGGAGGGGTTCCGGACAGATACGCAGTATTTT. As protein: CAISGEGFRTDTQYF.

The chain employs TRBV7-9 and TRBJ1-2; the D gene is possibly TRBD1 (6 bases). Trimming shortened V by 0 bases and J by 6 bases, and 11 bases separated the two germline ends. Germline V gives CDR1 SEHNR, CDR2 FQNEAQ (reference sequence). The CDR3 has 14 amino acids. This CDR3 reads CASSLAHRENGYTF. CDR3 nucleotide sequence: TGTGCCAGCAGCTTAGCCCACAGGGAGAATGGCTACACCTTC.

There are a few counts of this clonotype. The rearrangement links TRBV14 to TRBJ2-7; D unresolved. This CDR3 spans 15 amino acids. The V gene lost 1 base and the J gene lost 6 bases, with 16 bases spanning the gap. Germline CDR1 is SGHDN and CDR2 is FVKESK. The CDR3 loop is CASSQADTSTIEQYV. For the CDR3, the DNA is TGTGCCAGCAGCCAAGCCGACACCTCAACTATCGAGCAGTACGTC.

V is TRBV12-3 or TRBV12-4 and J is TRBJ2-4, with D perhaps matching TRBD2 (6 bases). The length of the CDR3 is 15 residues. Trimming pared 2 bases from V and 5 bases from J, leaving 13 bases between. CDR3 DNA sequence: TGTGCCAGCAGTTTATACGGCGGGGCCGAAAACATTCAGTACTTC. This encodes CASSLYGGAENIQYF.

The chain combines TRBV18 with TRBJ1-2, with 12 bases matching TRBD1. The CDR3 consists of 14 residues. The trim removed 3 bases at V and 7 bases at J, leaving 3 bases unmatched. Germline V gene lookup returns CDR1 KGHSH and CDR2 LQKENI. The CDR3 DNA reads TGTGCCAGCTCACCTAGGGACAGGGGGCTTGGCTACACCTTC. Protein: CASSPRDRGLGYTF.

This clonotype was counted between two and nine times. The J gene is TRBJ1-2, the V gene TRBV30, with 7 bases identical to TRBD1. CDR3 size: 11 residues. CDR1 is GTSNPN and CDR2 is SVGIG in the germline V gene (reference sequence). The CDR3 spells CAKQGNSGYTF. CDR3 nucleotide sequence: TGTGCTAAACAGGGGAATAGCGGCTACACCTTC.

The chain recombines TRBV20-1 with TRBJ1-1; maybe TRBD1 (6 bases). The ends were cut back, 1 base at V and 1 base at J, with 10 bases in the middle. This CDR3 has 14 amino acids. Germline V gene data show CDR1 as DFQATT and CDR2 as SNEGSKA (reference sequence). CDR3 sequence reads: CSARGGPTNTEAFF. CDR3 sequence (DNA): TGCAGTGCTAGAGGGGGGCCGACGAACACTGAAGCTTTCTTT.

The V call is TRBV29-1, the J call TRBJ2-1; tentatively, D is TRBD2 (6 bases). V was clipped by 6 bases and J by 7 bases, with 19 bases between them. This CDR3 has 14 residues. CDR1 is SQVTM, CDR2 ANQGSEA, per germline. CDR3 bases: TGCAGCGTGAGGAGGGGCGGGGTAGGAAATGAGCAGTTCTTC. Residues: CSVRRGGVGNEQFF.

This clonotype was recorded a few times. The DNA of the CDR3 is TGCGCCAGCAGCTCGGGGGCTTGGACTAGCGGGAGGGACTGGGCGTTCTTC. Translating it yields CASSSGAWTSGRDWAFF. This chain links TRBV5-1 with TRBJ2-1, with 15 bases identical to TRBD2. The length of the CDR3 is 17 residues. With 3 bases clipped from V and 15 bases from J, the junction kept 16 bases outside the gene matches. Looked up from germline, CDR1 is SGHRS and CDR2 is YFSETQ.

The rearrangement links TRBV20-1 to TRBJ2-3; D perhaps matches TRBD2 (6 bases). V lost 6 bases and J lost 0, with 16 bases in between. There are 15 residues in the CDR3. Germline assignment: CDR1 DFQATT and CDR2 SNEGSKA (reference sequence). The CDR3 DNA reads as TGCAGTGCCTTAGAGCGGGCCTCTAGCACAGATACGCAGTATTTT. Its translation is CSALERASSTDTQYF.

This chain joins TRBV13 and TRBJ1-1, with 7 nucleotides matching TRBD1. In germline, CDR1 is PRHDT, CDR2 FYEKMQ (reference sequence). J was trimmed by 1 base and V by 7 bases; bases with no gene match: 0. There are 12 residues in the CDR3. The CDR3 nucleotides read TGTGCCAGCACAGGGGGGAACACTGAAGCTTTCTTT. Translation gives CASTGGNTEAFF. Variable domain in full (rest from reference TRBV13 and TRBJ1-1): AAGVIQSPRHLIKEKRETATLKCYPIPRHDTVYWYQQGPGQDPQFLISFYEKMQSDKGSIPDRFSAQQFSDYHSELNMSSLELGDSALYFCASTGGNTEAFFGQGTRLTVV.

With respect to this clonotype: Given the absence of the conserved phenylalanine or tryptophan at the CDR3 end, a read error is likely. The chain is built from TRBV20-1 and TRBJ2-1, with 11 bases identical to TRBD2. Unmatched junction bases numbered 6, after V lost 6 bases and J lost 5 bases. Per germline, CDR1 DFQATT and CDR2 SNEGSKA (reference sequence). The CDR3 totals 14 residues. CDR3 coding DNA: TGCAGTGCCCTGACTAGCGGGGTAGACAATGAGCAGTTCTCC. Translating gives CSALTSGVDNEQFS.

CDR3 in DNA: TGTGCCAGCCGGGACGGGAGCAATCAGCCCCAGCATTTT. Protein: CASRDGSNQPQHF. This chain connects TRBV7-9 to TRBJ1-5, with D perhaps matching TRBD1 (5 bases). V lost 8 bases to trimming and J lost 1 base, with 9 bases between them. The CDR3 is 13 residues long. Per the germline V gene, CDR1 is SEHNR and CDR2 is FQNEAQ (reference sequence).

The genes are TRBV5-1 and TRBJ2-7; tentatively, D is TRBD1 or TRBD2 (5 bases each). Trimming left V 3 bases short and J 3 bases short, with 10 bases between. This CDR3 comprises 13 residues. CDR1 is SGHRS and CDR2 is YFSETQ in the germline V gene. CDR3 residues: CASSSGPGYEQYV. Written as DNA, the CDR3 is TGCGCCAGCAGCTCGGGACCCGGCTACGAGCAGTACGTC.

The V call is TRBV5-4, the J call TRBJ2-7; 8 positions agree with TRBD2. The CDR3 is 15 amino acids. After removal of 4 bases from V and 0 bases from J, the junction contained 6 bases not matched to a gene. Germline assignment: CDR1 SGHNT and CDR2 YYREEE (reference sequence). In nucleotides, the CDR3 is TGTGCCAGCAGCCGGGAGGGACCGATCTCCTACGAGCAGTACTTC. Translation: CASSREGPISYEQYF.

This clonotype was seen a few times. Written as DNA, the CDR3 is TGCGCCAGCACGTTAAGCGGGACATACAATGAGCAGTTCTTC. It codes for CASTLSGTYNEQFF. The V and J genes are TRBV5-1 and TRBJ2-1; D might be TRBD2 (7 bases). This CDR3 comprises 14 residues. Germline V CDR1 and CDR2: SGHRS, YFSETQ. V was cut by 6 bases and J by 4 bases, with 14 bases left in between.

V gene TRBV11-2 combines with J gene TRBJ2-2, with D perhaps TRBD1 (5 bases). The CDR3 spans 17 residues. V lost 0 bases and J 1 base, leaving 12 bases between the germline ends. Germline V gene lookup returns CDR1 SGHAT and CDR2 FQNNGV. The CDR3 loop is CASSLESGMWNTGELFF. The CDR3 DNA reads TGTGCCAGCAGCTTAGAGTCAGGGATGTGGAACACCGGGGAGCTGTTTTTT.